This entry lists 21 T cell receptor beta chains sequenced from one sample in a study of T cell repertoires in cytomegalovirus infection. A single record per CDR3 protein comes from TCRdb applying MiXCR to the reads. There are under 850,000 distinct CDR3 sequences in the sample; roughly 33% occur only once, and roughly 18% lies in the top ten. No antigen is known for these receptors. This material consisted of cultured PBMCs, taken from culture after CMV antigen stimulation. The receptors derive from a human donor in good health (CMV status not recorded). Some clones in this sample may be carry-over from other donors' samples.

The V and J genes are TRBV4-1 and TRBJ1-1; D is ambiguous. V was shortened by 2 bases and J by 1 base, with 20 bases between the two germline ends. Per the germline V gene, CDR1 is MGHRA and CDR2 is YSYEKL. CDR3 length: 18 residues. The DNA for the CDR3 is TGCGCCAGCAGCCAAAGAGACATAACTATTCGCAGGAACACTGAAGCTTTCTTT. Amino acids: CASSQRDITIRRNTEAFF.

The sample holds many counts of this clonotype. The genes are TRBV7-9 and TRBJ2-1; the match to TRBD2 covers 16 bases. V shed 6 bases and J 2 bases; nucleotides not matched to a gene: 10. This CDR3 is 19 amino acids long. Germline V gene lookup returns CDR1 SEHNR and CDR2 FQNEAQ (reference sequence). This CDR3 is CASSYPGTSGREPYNEQFF. Written as DNA, the CDR3 is TGTGCCAGCAGTTACCCCGGGACTAGCGGGAGGGAACCCTACAATGAGCAGTTCTTC.

This clonotype was recorded a few times. The chain combines TRBV4-1 with TRBJ2-5; 8 nucleotides line up with TRBD2. Losses at the gene ends were 4 bases for V and 7 bases for J; bases not matched to a gene: 11. CDR1 and CDR2 (germline): MGHRA, YSYEKL. The CDR3 extends over 15 amino acids. DNA for the CDR3: TGCGCCAGCAGCCTCCCAACTAGCGGAAAAGGGACCCAGTACTTC. The encoded protein is CASSLPTSGKGTQYF.

This clonotype has only one observation. The chain combines TRBV4-1 with TRBJ2-5; D not certain. This CDR3 comprises 14 residues. V was cut by 4 bases and J by 5 bases, with 14 bases left in between. Germline V gives CDR1 MGHRA, CDR2 YSYEKL. In nucleotides, the CDR3 is TGCGCCAGCAGCCCCTCTGTCGGAGTGGAGACCCAGTACTTC. This sequence encodes CASSPSVGVETQYF.

This chain links TRBV5-6 with TRBJ2-7, with 12 bases fitting TRBD2. With V trimmed by 7 bases and J by 3 bases, 8 bases remained unmatched. This CDR3 has 15 amino acids. Germline CDR1 is SGHDT and CDR2 is YYEEEE. The CDR3 DNA reads TGTGCCAGCGGACTGCTAGCGGGAGGGTTCTACGAGCAGTACTTC. The encoded protein is CASGLLAGGFYEQYF.

This chain uses TRBV7-6 with TRBJ2-5; a weak D match, TRBD1 (6 bases). This CDR3 contains 11 residues. V was clipped by 10 bases and J by 4 bases, with 10 bases between them. CDR1 is SGHVS and CDR2 is FNYEAQ in the germline V gene. CDR3 nucleotides: TGTGCCACCGGGACATTAGAGACCCAGTACTTC. Its protein product is CATGTLETQYF.

The genes are TRBV4-2 and TRBJ2-5, with D perhaps matching TRBD2 (7 bases). The germline V gene encodes CDR1 LGHNA and CDR2 YNFKEQ. The CDR3 consists of 16 residues. V was shortened by 1 base and J by 5 bases, with 17 bases between the two germline ends. The CDR3 sequence is CASSQVEGGGGETQYF. CDR3 nucleotides: TGTGCCAGCAGCCAAGTAGAAGGGGGGGGCGGCGAGACCCAGTACTTC.

Here the CDR3 reads CASSPSGTSGRYTDTQYF. CDR3 nucleotides: TGTGCCAGCAGTCCTTCCGGGACTAGCGGGCGCTACACAGATACGCAGTATTTT. The chain joins TRBV6-8 to TRBJ2-3, with 12 positions matching TRBD2. With V trimmed by 5 bases and J by 2 bases, 11 bases remained unmatched. Germline V gene data show CDR1 as MNHGY and CDR2 as SAAAGT. The CDR3 has 18 residues.

The CDR3 DNA reads TGTGCCAGCACCTCACGGGGTAGCTCCTACAATGAGCAGTTCTTC. Translating it yields CASTSRGSSYNEQFF. The rearrangement uses TRBV6-5 and TRBJ2-1; weak D call: TRBD2 (5 bases). CDR1 is MNHEY, CDR2 SVGAGI, per germline. The CDR3 has 15 amino acids. The germline V and J ends were trimmed by 7 bases and 0 bases, with 13 bases remaining between them.

This clonotype was detected only a few times. The chain uses TRBV2 and TRBJ2-2; no clear D gene. Trimming took off 7 bases at V and 6 bases at J, with 6 bases between the two ends. This CDR3 is 11 amino acids long. Germline assignment: CDR1 SNHLY and CDR2 FYNNEI. This CDR3 reads CASKASGELFF. For the CDR3, the DNA is TGTGCCAGCAAGGCGTCCGGGGAGCTGTTTTTT.

This chain joins TRBV7-8 and TRBJ1-1; no clear D gene. The CDR3 totals 12 residues. Germline V gene sequence: CDR1 SGHVS, CDR2 FQNEAQ. V lost 1 base and J 6 bases, leaving 6 bases between the germline ends. The chain's CDR3 is CASSLEYAEAFF. CDR3 bases: TGTGCCAGCAGCTTAGAATACGCTGAAGCTTTCTTT.

The rearrangement uses TRBV6-2 or TRBV6-3 and TRBJ2-2; D is uncertain. The CDR3 is 15 amino acids. The germline V and J ends were trimmed by 8 bases and 1 base, with 14 bases remaining between them. Germline V gene lookup returns CDR1 MNHEY and CDR2 SVGEGT. The CDR3 sequence: CASGIDRLNTGELFF. The CDR3 DNA sequence: TGTGCCAGCGGTATAGACCGATTGAACACCGGGGAGCTGTTTTTT.

The table lists this clonotype with a few counts. The genes are TRBV25-1 and TRBJ2-3; 8 bases are shared with TRBD2. The CDR3 contains 17 residues. With V trimmed by 3 bases and J by 4 bases, 12 bases remained unmatched. Germline V gives CDR1 MGHDK, CDR2 SYGVNS. The CDR3 DNA follows: TGTGCCAGCAGTGATCTCCCTCCATCGGGACTAGCAGATACGCAGTATTTT. Protein sequence: CASSDLPPSGLADTQYF.

This chain connects TRBV4-2 to TRBJ2-1, with TRBD1 as a possible D gene (7 bases). This CDR3 spans 18 amino acids. The germline V and J ends were trimmed by 0 bases and 0 bases, with 15 bases remaining between them. From germline, CDR1 is LGHNA and CDR2 YNFKEQ. CDR3 DNA sequence: TGTGCCAGCAGCCAAGAGGGATCGGGGGACAGCTCCTACAATGAGCAGTTCTTC. Its protein product is CASSQEGSGDSSYNEQFF.

This chain connects TRBV19 to TRBJ1-5; 8 nucleotides agree with TRBD1. V lost 1 base and J lost 6; bases outside the gene matches: 5. Germline V gives CDR1 LNHDA, CDR2 SQIVND (reference sequence). The CDR3 extends over 15 amino acids. The CDR3 protein is CASSIGGQGTQPQHF. The CDR3 coding sequence is TGTGCCAGTAGTATAGGTGGACAGGGCACTCAGCCCCAGCATTTT. The variable domain in full, with the rest retrieved from reference TRBV19 and TRBJ1-5, is DGGITQSPKYLFRKEGQNVTLSCEQNLNHDAMYWYRQDPGQGLRLIYYSQIVNDFQKGDIAEGYSVSREKKESFPLTVTSAQKNPTAFYLCASSIGGQGTQPQHFGDGTRLSIL.

This clonotype was seen only a few times. This chain uses TRBV28 with TRBJ2-1; 7 bases align to TRBD2. From germline, CDR1 is MDHEN and CDR2 SYDVKM. This CDR3 spans 15 amino acids. V was clipped by 3 bases and J by 4 bases; unmatched bases: 6. The CDR3 DNA follows: TGTGCCAGCAGTTTTTTGGGGGGGGGATACAATGAGCAGTTCTTC. Translated: CASSFLGGGYNEQFF.

The chain combines TRBV29-1 with TRBJ1-4; D perhaps matches TRBD1 (5 bases). Trimming removed 7 bases from V and 5 bases from J, with 14 bases in between. CDR1 and CDR2 from the germline V gene are SQVTM and ANQGSEA. The length of the CDR3 is 13 residues. The CDR3: CSASGTGNEKLFF. Here the CDR3 DNA reads TGCAGCGCCTCCGGGACGGGAAATGAAAAACTGTTTTTT.

The V call is TRBV11-2, the J call TRBJ2-5, with 7 bases identical to TRBD2. Germline CDR1 is SGHAT and CDR2 is FQNNGV. J gave up 5 bases and V 3 bases, and 18 bases lay outside the gene matches. This CDR3 contains 18 residues. In DNA, the CDR3 is TGTGCCAGCAGCTTCCAAGGCGGGCGGACTAGGGTCCGGGAGACCCAGTACTTC. Encoded protein: CASSFQGGRTRVRETQYF.

A word on this clonotype: One end of the junction varies from germline; a read error may be responsible. The gene calls are TRBV29-1 and TRBJ2-4; TRBD2 aligns across 9 bases. This CDR3 has 9 residues. The germline CDR1 and CDR2 sequences are SQVTM and ANQGSEA. This CDR3 is CSVWTSANF. The CDR3, as DNA: TGCAGCGTCTGGACTAGCGCGAACTTC.

This clonotype was seen only a few times. V usage is TRBV10-3 and J usage is TRBJ1-1, with D hard to call. The CDR3 loop spans 15 amino acids. The germline CDR1 and CDR2 sequences are ENHRY and SYGVKD. V shed 3 bases and J shed 0 bases, with 11 bases lying between them. The CDR3 sequence is CAISDFSRMNTEAFF. The CDR3, as DNA: TGTGCCATCAGTGATTTTAGCAGAATGAACACTGAAGCTTTCTTT.

The chain carries TRBV7-2 and TRBJ2-4; 8 bases align to TRBD2. The CDR3 is made up of 13 amino acids. Germline values: CDR1 SGHTA, CDR2 FQGNSA. V dropped 2 bases and J dropped 10; count of bases not matched to a gene: 4. DNA of the CDR3: TGTGCCAGCAGCTTACTAGCGGGCTCTATTCAGTACTTC. Encoded protein: CASSLLAGSIQYF.